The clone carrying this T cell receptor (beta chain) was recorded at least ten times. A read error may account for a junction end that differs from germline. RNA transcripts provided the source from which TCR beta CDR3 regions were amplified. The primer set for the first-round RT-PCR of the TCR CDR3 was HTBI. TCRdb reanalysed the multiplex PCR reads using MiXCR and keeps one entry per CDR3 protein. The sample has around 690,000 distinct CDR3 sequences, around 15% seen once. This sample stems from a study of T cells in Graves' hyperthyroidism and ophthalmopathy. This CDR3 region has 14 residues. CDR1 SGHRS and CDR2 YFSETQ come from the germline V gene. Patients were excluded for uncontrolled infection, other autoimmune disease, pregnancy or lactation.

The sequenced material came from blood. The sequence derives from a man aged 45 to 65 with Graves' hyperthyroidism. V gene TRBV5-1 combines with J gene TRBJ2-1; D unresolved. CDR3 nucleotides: TGCGCCAGCAGTGCTTTGGGCTCCCACAATGAGCAGTTCTTC. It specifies CASSALGSHNEQFF. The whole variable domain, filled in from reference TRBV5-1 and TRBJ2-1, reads KAGVTQTPRYLIKTRGQQVTLSCSPISGHRSVSWYQQTPGQGLQFLFEYFSETQRNKGNFPGRFSGRQFSNSRSEMNVSTLELGDSALYLCASSALGSHNEQFFGPGTRLTVL.